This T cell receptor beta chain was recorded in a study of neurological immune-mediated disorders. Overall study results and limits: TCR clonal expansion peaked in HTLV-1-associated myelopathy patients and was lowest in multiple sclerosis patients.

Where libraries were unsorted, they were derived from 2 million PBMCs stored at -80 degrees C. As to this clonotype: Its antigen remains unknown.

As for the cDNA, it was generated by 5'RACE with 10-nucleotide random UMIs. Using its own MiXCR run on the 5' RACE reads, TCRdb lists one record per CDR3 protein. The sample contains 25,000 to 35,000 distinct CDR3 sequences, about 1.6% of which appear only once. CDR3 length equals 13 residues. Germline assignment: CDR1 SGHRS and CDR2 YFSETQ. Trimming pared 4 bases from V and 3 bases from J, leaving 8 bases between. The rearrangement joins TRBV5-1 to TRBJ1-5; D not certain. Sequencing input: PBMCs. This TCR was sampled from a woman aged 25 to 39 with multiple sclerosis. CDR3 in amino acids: CASSRGANQPQHF. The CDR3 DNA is TGCGCCAGCAGCCGAGGTGCCAATCAGCCCCAGCATTTT.